These T cell receptor beta chains were read from a single sample in a study of radiotherapy plus CTLA-4 blockade in lung cancer. Assay: immunoSEQ multiplex PCR; the TCRdb copy retains only in-frame clones and omits some. The table shows some 60,000 clones, with 65% to 80% occurring only once. This sample comprised peripheral blood, obtained from a patient treated with radiotherapy plus ipilimumab. These receptors originate from a human donor with non-small cell lung cancer who had a complete response to radiotherapy plus ipilimumab. CDR3s include the opening cysteine and the closing phenylalanine or tryptophan. The order of the fields is V gene, CDR3 protein.

V gene: TRBV27
CDR3 protein: CASTPLDGTHNYGYTF

V gene: TRBV6-4
CDR3 protein: CASRRTGNTGELFF

V gene: TRBV7-9
CDR3 protein: CASSRGDRDRLEDTQYF

V gene: TRBV6-5
CDR3 protein: CASSYSRQNYGYTF

V gene: TRBV5-4
CDR3 protein: CASSSQGSTNEKLFF

V gene: TRBV5-6
CDR3 protein: CASSSYVTANYGYTF

V gene: TRBV18
CDR3 protein: CASSPIPSGGADYNEQFF

V gene: TRBV19
CDR3 protein: CASSKTSGNPPYNEQFF

V gene: TRBV18
CDR3 protein: CASSPWLPTYMNTEAFF

V gene: TRBV5-4
CDR3 protein: CASSSGQGTDTQYF

V gene: TRBV9
CDR3 protein: CASSAPGLEYTGELFF

V gene: TRBV27
CDR3 protein: CASSLFQGISYNEQFF

V gene: TRBV10-2
CDR3 protein: CASRYRDSGANVLTF

V gene: TRBV5-6
CDR3 protein: CASSSRLAGGPDTQYF

V gene: TRBV10-1
CDR3 protein: CASSESPDQPQHF

V gene: TRBV19
CDR3 protein: CASSGTVSGNTIYF

V gene: TRBV11-2
CDR3 protein: CASSWGVWDRRSYEQYF

V gene: TRBV16
CDR3 protein: CASSRSQGSEKLFF

V gene: TRBV4-3
CDR3 protein: CASSQDTGDNQPQHF

V gene: TRBV7-8
CDR3 protein: CASSYRAGSQETQYF

V gene: TRBV7-9
CDR3 protein: CASSEPMGRDYEQYF

V gene: TRBV7-9
CDR3 protein: CASSRGRAGDTDTQYF

V gene: TRBV2
CDR3 protein: CASSVGTTNTGELFF

V gene: TRBV10-2
CDR3 protein: CAGSPGQLNSPLHF

V gene: TRBV6-5
CDR3 protein: CASSYDTRRVNTEAFF

V gene: TRBV4-1
CDR3 protein: CASSQDRDRGLPLTDTQYF

V gene: TRBV5-8
CDR3 protein: CASSSQGNQPQHF

V gene: TRBV6-5
CDR3 protein: CASSYSNGGLQETQYF

V gene: TRBV5-1
CDR3 protein: CASSPGTEGETQYF

V gene: TRBV2
CDR3 protein: CASLLGQGDGYTF

V gene: TRBV9
CDR3 protein: CASSPIPGSTYF

V gene: TRBV5-4
CDR3 protein: CASNSRRQGEETQYF

V gene: TRBV9
CDR3 protein: CASSPGDRIETQYF

V gene: TRBV5-1
CDR3 protein: CASSLVGSGRVSSYNEQFF

V gene: TRBV9
CDR3 protein: CASSVRAELYNEQFF

V gene: TRBV5-6
CDR3 protein: CASSLARGDYGYTF

V gene: TRBV7-2
CDR3 protein: CASSPATVNYGYTF

V gene: TRBV30
CDR3 protein: CAGKRTAATNEKLFF

V gene: TRBV30
CDR3 protein: CAWSPRDSGYTF

V gene: TRBV28
CDR3 protein: CASSLGRNTEAFF

V gene: TRBV7-6
CDR3 protein: CASSLAGGSSYEQYF

V gene: TRBV4-3
CDR3 protein: CASSQATGTGNEQFF

V gene: TRBV4-1
CDR3 protein: CASSPSPDRVYGYTF

V gene: TRBV5-6
CDR3 protein: CASSHRGGYTF

V gene: TRBV4-1
CDR3 protein: CASSQTGTGDNEQYF

V gene: TRBV7-8
CDR3 protein: CASSSRRGRGQPQHF

V gene: TRBV5-6
CDR3 protein: CASSLDRNPDTQYF

V gene: TRBV6-5
CDR3 protein: CAIRTGGANSPLHF

V gene: TRBV5-4
CDR3 protein: CASRPGTGNNYGYTF

V gene: TRBV10-3
CDR3 protein: CAISVFPGQGDGYTF

V gene: TRBV27
CDR3 protein: CASNSQGMNTEAFF

V gene: TRBV4-3
CDR3 protein: CASSQESGTGVVEDTQYF

V gene: TRBV4-1
CDR3 protein: CASSRSPSGGYNEQFF

V gene: TRBV19
CDR3 protein: CASSIMTGAYEQYF

V gene: TRBV5-1
CDR3 protein: CASSLEGMGYGGSAEKLFF

V gene: TRBV11-2
CDR3 protein: CASSLIGQGEKLFF

V gene: TRBV2
CDR3 protein: CASSDVGRGDIQYF

V gene: TRBV29-1
CDR3 protein: CSARLAGSETQYF

V gene: TRBV9
CDR3 protein: CASSVGAQRNNEQFF